The clone carrying this T cell receptor (beta chain) has just a few counts. Its antigen remains unknown. The source of the sample is a study of T cell repertoires in cytomegalovirus infection. The study's findings and limits: What dominated the ex vivo response were HLA-C-restricted CMV-specific TCR beta clonotypes.

Each CDR3 protein is one row after TCRdb ran MiXCR on the reads. The repertoire includes about 530,000 distinct CDR3 sequences, roughly 29% of them detected once, and about 12% sits in the top ten. The CDR3 extends over 14 amino acids. Trimming stripped 5 bases from V and 2 bases from J, with 13 bases between. The V gene's germline CDR1 is MNHEY and CDR2 SVGEGT. The chain has TRBV6-2 or TRBV6-3 and TRBJ2-7; D is perhaps TRBD1 or TRBD2 (5 bases each). The sequence derives from a human donor in good health (CMV status not recorded). Some clones in this sample may be carry-over from other donors' samples. The specimen was PBMCs. Here the CDR3 DNA reads TGTGCCAGCAGTCGGGGACCGACGACCTACGAGCAGTACGTC. Amino acids: CASSRGPTTYEQYV.